The next 18 T cell receptor beta chains were all read from a single sample in a study of blood T cell repertoires in COVID-19. Assay: immunoSEQ multiplex PCR; the TCRdb copy retains only in-frame clones and omits some. The sample contains roughly 230,000 clones, 85% to 90% of which appear only once. The sample comprised peripheral blood. These receptors were obtained from a woman aged 60-75 years with COVID-19, enrolled during active disease.

V usage is TRBV27 and J usage is TRBJ2-2; D call uncertain. V was shortened by 2 bases and J by 3 bases, with 7 bases between the two germline ends. CDR1 and CDR2 from the germline V gene are MNHEY and SMNVEV (reference sequence). This CDR3 is 14 amino acids long. The CDR3 reads CASSLSVYTGELFF. CDR3 nucleotides: TGTGCCAGCAGTTTAAGCGTGTACACCGGGGAGCTGTTTTTT.

The chain carries TRBV19 and TRBJ2-2; the match to TRBD1 covers 10 bases. This CDR3 has 14 amino acids. The V and J ends lost 10 bases and 6 bases, in that order; junction bases with no gene match: 8. Germline-derived CDR1 and CDR2 are LNHDA and SQIVND (reference sequence). The CDR3 is CAINRDRGSGELFF. CDR3 nucleotides: TGTGCCATCAACCGGGACAGGGGCTCCGGGGAGCTGTTTTTT.

The rearrangement uses TRBV6-5 and TRBJ2-5; 10 bases map to TRBD2. The CDR3 is 16 amino acids. Per the germline V gene, CDR1 is MNHEY and CDR2 is SVGAGI. V trimming: 4 bases; J trimming: 7 bases; junction bases outside the gene matches: 12. This CDR3 reads CASSSLRAGGRGTQYF. For the CDR3, the DNA is TGTGCCAGCAGTTCCCTTCGAGCGGGGGGGCGGGGGACCCAGTACTTC.

The chain joins TRBV5-6 to TRBJ2-5, with 8 bases lining up with TRBD1. The CDR3 runs to 13 residues. The V gene's germline CDR1 is SGHDT and CDR2 YYEEEE. Unmatched junction bases numbered 2, after V lost 2 bases and J lost 5 bases. The CDR3 reads CASSFDRGETQYF. The CDR3 DNA is TGTGCCAGCAGCTTTGACAGGGGCGAGACCCAGTACTTC.

This chain connects TRBV25-1 to TRBJ1-4, with D tentatively TRBD1 (6 bases). The CDR3 contains 14 residues. The V gene lost 4 bases and the J gene lost 4 bases, with 10 bases spanning the gap. The germline V gene has CDR1 MGHDK and CDR2 SYGVNS. Written as DNA, the CDR3 is TGTGCCAGCAGTGCCTGGGGGCTTAATGAAAAACTGTTTTTT. Protein: CASSAWGLNEKLFF.

The V gene is TRBV12-3 or TRBV12-4, the J gene TRBJ2-3, with D maybe TRBD1 (5 bases). Trimming removed 5 bases from V and 8 bases from J, with 14 bases in between. CDR3 length equals 13 residues. The CDR3 DNA is TGTGCCAGCAGTGGCAGACAGTACGGTACGCAGTATTTT. Encoded protein: CASSGRQYGTQYF.

In its sample, this clone was seen once. The chain couples TRBV5-1 to TRBJ2-3, with 14 bases matching TRBD2. CDR1 and CDR2 (germline): SGHRS, YFSETQ. The V gene end was trimmed by 3 bases and the J gene end by 5 bases; junction bases not matched to a gene: 8. The length of the CDR3 is 17 residues. CDR3 in DNA: TGCGCCAGCAGCTCCGGAGGACTAGCGGGGGGAATAGATACGCAGTATTTT. It codes for CASSSGGLAGGIDTQYF.

The rearrangement uses TRBV11-2 and TRBJ1-4; D remains unclear. This CDR3 contains 16 residues. The V end lost 1 base, the J end lost 7 bases, and 16 bases lay between the germline ends. Germline CDR1 is SGHAT and CDR2 is FQNNGV. The CDR3 bases are TGTGCCAGCAGCTTAGCAGGTAGAGGGCGCGGTGAAAAACTGTTTTTT. Protein sequence: CASSLAGRGRGEKLFF. The whole variable domain, filled in from reference TRBV11-2 and TRBJ1-4, reads EAGVAQSPRYKIIEKRQSVAFWCNPISGHATLYWYQQILGQGPKLLIQFQNNGVVDDSQLPKDRFSAERLKGVDSTLKIQPAKLEDSAVYLCASSLAGRGRGEKLFFGSGTQLSVL.

The table lists this clone with a count of one. This rearrangement joins TRBV3-1 (or the pseudogene TRBV3-2) to TRBJ1-2; 7 bases are a match to TRBD1. The germline V gene encodes CDR1 LGHDT and CDR2 YNNKEL (reference sequence). The V gene end was trimmed by 1 base and the J gene end by 8 bases; junction bases not matched to a gene: 1. The CDR3 runs to 12 residues. CDR3 coding DNA: TGTGCCAGCAGCCAAGGACAGGGCGGCTACACCTTC. Translating it yields CASSQGQGGYTF.

J is TRBJ2-2 and V is TRBV14; 7 bases fit TRBD1. Trimming took 2 bases from V and 4 from J; bases not matched to a gene: 4. CDR3 length equals 15 residues. CDR1 is SGHDN and CDR2 is FVKESK in the germline V gene. CDR3 sequence reads: CASSQRQGGTGELFF. As DNA, the CDR3 is TGTGCCAGCAGCCAACGACAGGGCGGCACCGGGGAGCTGTTTTTT.

This clone appeared a single time. The V and J genes are TRBV5-1 and TRBJ1-2; D is perhaps TRBD1 (6 bases). V was clipped by 0 bases and J by 4 bases, with 13 bases between them. The CDR3 sequence is 15 residues long. The germline V gene encodes CDR1 SGHRS and CDR2 YFSETQ. The CDR3 DNA follows: TGCGCCAGCAGCTTGGAAGGGACACCAAGCTATGGCTACACCTTC. Its protein is CASSLEGTPSYGYTF.

The V gene is TRBV5-6, the J gene TRBJ1-1; 7 bases align to TRBD1. The CDR3 length is 14 residues. The V gene's germline CDR1 is SGHDT and CDR2 YYEEEE. The trim removed 6 bases at V and 4 bases at J, leaving 9 bases unmatched. The CDR3 spells CASTPRDRATEAFF. Here the CDR3 DNA reads TGTGCCAGCACCCCCAGAGACAGGGCCACTGAAGCTTTCTTT.

The rearrangement uses TRBV19 and TRBJ1-4; possibly TRBD1 for D (5 bases). The CDR3 has 19 residues. CDR1 is LNHDA, CDR2 SQIVND, per germline (reference sequence). V was shortened by 3 bases and J by 0 bases, with 20 bases between the two germline ends. The CDR3 reads CASSIRDRGGSATNEKLFF. Written as DNA, the CDR3 is TGTGCCAGTAGTATCAGGGACCGGGGGGGGTCTGCAACTAATGAAAAACTGTTTTTT.

This chain links TRBV6-1 with TRBJ1-4; possible D gene TRBD1, 6 bases. The length of the CDR3 is 14 residues. Looked up from germline, CDR1 is MNHNS and CDR2 is SASEGT. The V end lost 6 bases, the J end lost 6 bases, and 14 bases lay between the germline ends. Here the CDR3 reads CASRASGGDEKLFF. As DNA, the CDR3 is TGTGCCAGCAGAGCCTCTGGGGGCGATGAAAAACTGTTTTTT.

The genes are TRBV7-9 and TRBJ1-2, with 8 positions matching TRBD1. J was trimmed by 2 bases and V by 8 bases; bases with no gene match: 13. Looked up from germline, CDR1 is SEHNR and CDR2 is FQNEAQ (reference sequence). The length of the CDR3 is 16 residues. Here the CDR3 reads CASRRGGQGANYGYTF. The CDR3, as DNA: TGTGCCAGCCGCCGAGGGGGTCAGGGGGCAAACTATGGCTACACCTTC.

The chain couples TRBV19 to TRBJ1-5; no definite D call. CDR3 length: 12 residues. From germline, CDR1 is LNHDA and CDR2 SQIVND (reference sequence). V was cut by 5 bases and J by 4 bases, with 6 bases left in between. CDR3 bases: TGTGCCAGTAGTTCGGGGAATCAGCCCCAGCATTTT. It yields the protein CASSSGNQPQHF.

The V call is TRBV7-9, the J call TRBJ1-1; TRBD1 matches 9 bases. In germline, CDR1 is SEHNR, CDR2 FQNEAQ (reference sequence). This CDR3 is built from 15 residues. Trimming took 5 bases from V and 4 from J; bases not matched to a gene: 8. The CDR3, as DNA: TGTGCCAGCAGCGTACAGGGGGCCTTGGGCACTGAAGCTTTCTTT. Translation gives CASSVQGALGTEAFF.

The J gene is TRBJ2-6, the V gene TRBV6-4; perhaps TRBD1 as D (6 bases). Deletions cut 5 bases from V and 0 bases from J, with 11 bases between. The CDR3 is 16 amino acids. Germline V gene lookup returns CDR1 MRHNA and CDR2 SNTAGT. This chain's CDR3 is CASSSLGGSGANVLTF. In DNA form, the CDR3 reads TGTGCCAGCAGTTCCCTAGGGGGCTCTGGGGCCAACGTCCTGACTTTC.